The 17 T cell receptor beta chains in this list originate from one sample, sequenced in a study of response to subunit inactivated influenza vaccine. TCRdb used MiXCR to reprocess the RT-PCR reads, holding one entry per CDR3 protein. The table records approximately 680,000 distinct CDR3 sequences, approximately 14% of them present only once. The sample consisted of PBMCs from blood, taken about 12 days after vaccination. These receptors were collected from a man in his forties or fifties who received an inactivated influenza vaccine.

This clonotype was seen once. The chain combines TRBV12-3 or TRBV12-4 with TRBJ2-3, with 11 nucleotides matching TRBD2. V was pared by 5 bases and J by 8 bases, with 12 bases of the junction left unmatched. The CDR3 is 16 amino acids. Here the CDR3 reads CASSPRTVAGGGTQYF. The CDR3 DNA reads as TGTGCCAGCAGTCCTAGGACAGTAGCGGGAGGGGGTACGCAGTATTTT.

V is TRBV18 and J is TRBJ1-5; D is perhaps TRBD1 (6 bases). Trimming cost V 3 bases and J 1 base, with 19 bases left between them. The germline V gene has CDR1 KGHSH and CDR2 LQKENI. The CDR3 extends over 18 amino acids. CDR3 sequence: CASSPNGTGGTSNQPQHF. CDR3 sequence (DNA): TGTGCCAGCTCACCTAACGGGACGGGGGGCACCAGCAATCAGCCCCAGCATTTT.

The rearrangement links TRBV4-2 to TRBJ1-6, with TRBD1 as a possible D gene (6 bases). V lost 1 base and J 8 bases, leaving 9 bases between the germline ends. Germline assignment: CDR1 LGHNA and CDR2 YNFKEQ. The CDR3 length is 14 residues. The CDR3 here is CASSQGTVDSPLHF. Written as DNA, the CDR3 is TGTGCCAGCAGCCAAGGGACAGTTGATTCACCCCTCCACTTT.

The sample holds many counts of this clonotype. The genes are TRBV7-9 and TRBJ1-1; D is perhaps TRBD1 (5 bases). CDR1 is SEHNR, CDR2 FQNEAQ, per germline (reference sequence). This CDR3 is built from 13 residues. V was pared by 0 bases and J by 7 bases, with 9 bases between. The CDR3 is CASSLAIGDEAFF. The CDR3 coding sequence is TGTGCCAGCAGCTTAGCGATAGGGGATGAAGCTTTCTTT. Combining the CDR3 with reference TRBV7-9 and TRBJ1-1 gives the whole variable domain DTGVSQNPRHKITKRGQNVTFRCDPISEHNRLYWYRQTLGQGPEFLTYFQNEAQLEKSRLLSDRFSAERPKGSFSTLEIQRTEQGDSAMYLCASSLAIGDEAFFGQGTRLTVV.

The V gene is TRBV20-1, the J gene TRBJ2-7; D gene ambiguous. CDR1 and CDR2 from the germline V gene are DFQATT and SNEGSKA (reference sequence). There are 13 residues in the CDR3. Trimming took off 5 bases at V and 3 bases at J, with 14 bases between the two ends. DNA of the CDR3: TGCAGTGCTCCCGGACCATTGGGCTACGAGCAGTACTTC. Encoded protein: CSAPGPLGYEQYF.

This clonotype has a handful of counts. V usage is TRBV15 and J usage is TRBJ1-5; D possibly corresponds to TRBD1 (5 bases). Trimming took 1 base from V and 7 from J, leaving 14 bases between them. Looked up from germline, CDR1 is LNHNV and CDR2 is YYDKDF (reference sequence). This CDR3 is 15 amino acids long. This CDR3 is CATSRAGREEQPQHF. The CDR3 DNA sequence: TGTGCCACCAGCAGAGCGGGCAGGGAGGAACAGCCCCAGCATTTT. The variable domain in full, with the rest retrieved from reference TRBV15 and TRBJ1-5, is DAMVIQNPRYQVTQFGKPVTLSCSQTLNHNVMYWYQQKSSQAPKLLFHYYDKDFNNEADTPDNFQSRRPNTSFCFLDIRSPGLGDTAMYLCATSRAGREEQPQHFGDGTRLSIL.

The V gene is TRBV6-1, the J gene TRBJ2-2; D possibly corresponds to TRBD1 (6 bases). V shed 3 bases and J shed 5 bases, with 10 bases lying between them. CDR1 and CDR2 (germline): MNHNS, SASEGT. The length of the CDR3 is 14 residues. CDR3 sequence reads: CASSDMDRTGELFF. In DNA, the CDR3 is TGTGCCAGCAGTGACATGGACAGAACCGGGGAGCTGTTTTTT.

The J gene is TRBJ2-5, the V gene TRBV7-2, with D perhaps assigned TRBD1 or TRBD2 (5 bases each). Germline V lookup: CDR1 SGHTA, CDR2 FQGNSA. The CDR3 sequence is 15 residues long. Trimming cost V 4 bases and J 2 bases, with 14 bases left between them. The CDR3 sequence: CASSSPGRTQETQYF. The DNA of the CDR3 is TGTGCCAGCAGCTCCCCGGGACGGACACAAGAGACCCAGTACTTC.

This clonotype was seen only a few times. The CDR3 nucleotides are TGTGCCAGCAGCAGAGGGACCTTCACAGATACGCAGTATTTT. Translating gives CASSRGTFTDTQYF. The chain employs TRBV12-3 or TRBV12-4 and TRBJ2-3, with D perhaps matching TRBD1 or TRBD2 (5 bases each). The CDR3 totals 14 residues. Trimming pared 6 bases from V and 2 bases from J, leaving 12 bases between.

This clonotype occurred a few times. This chain joins TRBV12-3 or TRBV12-4 and TRBJ1-5, with D possibly matching TRBD1 (5 bases). There are 16 residues in the CDR3. V was shortened by 5 bases and J by 2 bases, with 16 bases between the two germline ends. The CDR3 reads CASSHGGTAGNQPQHF. CDR3 in DNA: TGTGCCAGCAGTCACGGCGGGACGGCGGGCAATCAGCCCCAGCATTTT.

The chain links TRBV14 to TRBJ2-3, with 7 bases identical to TRBD1. The CDR3 is 14 amino acids. The germline V gene has CDR1 SGHDN and CDR2 FVKESK. The V gene end was trimmed by 8 bases and the J gene end by 2 bases; junction bases not matched to a gene: 7. DNA for the CDR3: TGTGCCAGCCGCCTAGGACAGGACACAGATACGCAGTATTTT. Translated: CASRLGQDTDTQYF.

V gene TRBV30 combines with J gene TRBJ1-1; a weak D match, TRBD1 (6 bases). CDR3 length: 15 amino acids. Germline CDR1 and CDR2: GTSNPN and SVGIG (reference sequence). Trimming took off 2 bases at V and 3 bases at J, with 16 bases between the two ends. CDR3 protein: CAWSWGLGADTEAFF. For the CDR3, the DNA is TGTGCCTGGAGTTGGGGCCTGGGGGCGGACACTGAAGCTTTCTTT.

This clonotype came up a few times. At one of its ends the junction is not consistent with the germline gene, which may arise from a read error. This chain joins TRBV6-2 or TRBV6-3 and TRBJ2-3; no firm D call. CDR3 length: 13 amino acids. Germline CDR1 and CDR2: MNHEY and SVGEGT. The CDR3 protein is CASSPRRTDAQYF. DNA for the CDR3: TGTGCCAGCAGCCCCCGGCGCACAGATGCGCAGTATTTT.

This clonotype was picked up a small number of times. The chain uses TRBV7-2 and TRBJ1-4; the D gene is possibly TRBD1 (5 bases). In germline, CDR1 is SGHTA, CDR2 FQGNSA. Trimming stripped 0 bases from V and 10 bases from J, with 15 bases between. CDR3 length: 15 residues. The CDR3 region is CASSLATGAGRKLFF. In DNA form, the CDR3 reads TGTGCCAGCAGCTTAGCCACCGGGGCCGGGCGAAAACTGTTTTTT.

The chain couples TRBV18 to TRBJ1-5; TRBD1 might be the D (6 bases). Germline V CDR1 and CDR2: KGHSH, LQKENI. V lost 4 bases and J 1 base, leaving 14 bases between the germline ends. This CDR3 region has 16 residues. The CDR3 spells CASSLSQQGSNQPQHF. The CDR3 DNA reads TGTGCCAGCTCACTCAGTCAACAGGGAAGCAATCAGCCCCAGCATTTT.

This clonotype has a handful of counts. The CDR3 DNA reads TGTGCCATCAGTGAGTCGAAGGGCGGGAGCCACGCCGAGCAGTACTTC. It codes for CAISESKGGSHAEQYF. The chain combines TRBV10-3 with TRBJ2-7, with 7 bases identical to TRBD2. This CDR3 has 16 amino acids. The germline V gene encodes CDR1 ENHRY and CDR2 SYGVKD. V dropped 0 bases and J dropped 6; count of bases not matched to a gene: 11.

This clonotype was seen a few times. The chain is built from TRBV20-1 and TRBJ2-3, with D maybe TRBD2 (5 bases). V shed 3 bases and J shed 1 base, with 8 bases lying between them. Germline V gene sequence: CDR1 DFQATT, CDR2 SNEGSKA (reference sequence). The CDR3 runs to 13 residues. The DNA of the CDR3 is TGCAGTGCTAGCTCCGGGGGCACAGATACGCAGTATTTT. Its translation: CSASSGGTDTQYF.